The entry that follows covers one T cell receptor (beta chain) sequence. These data originate in a study of blood T cell repertoires in COVID-19. Overall study: Acute-phase and convalescent COVID-19 samples originated in the United States, Italy and Spain. PBMCs, B-cell-depleted T cells, or T cells were the source of the cDNA or gDNA that made up the material.

Per the original data handling: How many nucleated cells were present was estimated from reference gene primer amplification. The table came from immunoSEQ multiplex PCR; TCRdb's copy has only in-frame clones and leaves some out. The DNA was the basis for D and trimming; V, J and clone size are from that table. The repertoire holds about 120,000 clones, with approximately 84% as singletons. This CDR3 has 17 amino acids. Per germline, CDR1 SQVTM and CDR2 ANQGSEA. V lost 6 bases to trimming and J lost 5 bases; unmatched junction nucleotides: 17. The genes are TRBV29-1 and TRBJ2-5; 11 nucleotides agree with TRBD2. Sequenced: peripheral blood. The TCR sequence derives from a man aged 70 or older with active or convalescent COVID-19. The CDR3 is CSVMGVWVAGGPETQYF. Here the CDR3 DNA reads TGCAGCGTCATGGGGGTTTGGGTAGCGGGAGGGCCGGAGACCCAGTACTTC.